This T cell receptor beta chain was found in a study of blood T cell repertoires in COVID-19. The wider study: Both acute and convalescent COVID-19 samples were obtained from the United States, Italy and Spain. PBMCs, B-cell-depleted T cells, or T cells were the source of the cDNA or gDNA that made up the material.

This clone was picked up a small number of times. V lost 3 bases to trimming and J lost 0 bases; unmatched junction nucleotides: 11. The CDR3 has 17 residues. CDR1 SGHRS and CDR2 YFSETQ come from the germline V gene. Cohort placement rested on clinical history that participants reported themselves. Authors' processing steps: Reference gene primer amplification yielded estimated nucleated cell counts. Produced via immunoSEQ multiplex PCR; TCRdb's table is partial and in-frame only. D and trimming were read from the DNA, whereas the V and J calls and clone size are those reported in that table. The profile shows roughly 150,000 clones, around 82% of them singletons.

V usage is TRBV5-1 and J usage is TRBJ1-1; 7 positions match TRBD1. This TCR was sampled from a woman in her fifties or sixties who had recovered from COVID-19. Input material: PBMCs or T cells enriched from blood (not recorded which). The CDR3 DNA is TGCGCCAGCAGCTCGGAGGGGCAGGGGGTCATGAACACTGAAGCTTTCTTT. This translates into CASSSEGQGVMNTEAFF.